This entry lists 32 T cell receptor beta chains sequenced from one sample in a study of cytomegalovirus exposure and HLA in healthy donors. The PCR ran on 60 Vbeta and 13 Jbeta primers. Measured with immunoSEQ multiplex PCR; TCRdb has only the in-frame clones, and not every one. The sample lists about 60,000 clones, almost 75% occurring once. The sample comprised PBMCs. The receptors stem from a man over 45 in good health and CMV-seronegative.

V and J are TRBV5-8 and TRBJ1-1; the D gene is possibly TRBD1 (5 bases). Germline V lookup: CDR1 SGHTS, CDR2 YDEGEE. The germline V and J ends were trimmed by 0 bases and 9 bases, with 12 bases remaining between them. This CDR3 has 13 residues. CDR3 DNA sequence: TGTGCCAGCAGCTTGGTAAGGGGTGGTAAAGCTTTCTTT. Encoded protein: CASSLVRGGKAFF.

The chain uses TRBV6-1 and TRBJ2-5, with D tentatively TRBD2 (7 bases). CDR1 MNHNS and CDR2 SASEGT come from the germline V gene. Trimming shortened V by 7 bases and J by 1 base, and 16 bases separated the two germline ends. The CDR3 is made up of 15 amino acids. DNA for the CDR3: TGTGCCAGCACTCGTCCCGGGGGGCTCCAAGAGACCCAGTACTTC. As protein: CASTRPGGLQETQYF.

This clone occurred once. The chain combines TRBV30 with TRBJ2-7, with 8 bases aligning to TRBD1. Germline CDR1 GTSNPN, CDR2 SVGIG (reference sequence). This CDR3 contains 15 residues. V was clipped by 1 base and J by 2 bases; unmatched bases: 7. For the CDR3, the DNA is TGTGCCTGGAGTGCCCCCGAGACAGGGGCCTACGAGCAGTACTTC. Translated: CAWSAPETGAYEQYF.

The chain is built from TRBV19 and TRBJ2-3, with 13 bases identical to TRBD2. The ends lost 4 bases at V and 10 bases at J; junction bases unmatched: 8. The germline V gene encodes CDR1 LNHDA and CDR2 SQIVND (reference sequence). The CDR3 has 15 amino acids. CDR3 DNA sequence: TGTGCCAGTAGTACGGGACTAGCGGGGATCTCGGCGCAGTATTTT. Its translation: CASSTGLAGISAQYF.

CDR3 sequence (DNA): TGCGCCAGCAGCCATTGGGACAGGGAAGAGACCCAGTACTTC. Translated, it gives CASSHWDREETQYF. This rearrangement joins TRBV4-1 to TRBJ2-5, with 9 bases that match TRBD1. Per germline, CDR1 MGHRA and CDR2 YSYEKL. The V gene end was trimmed by 3 bases and the J gene end by 3 bases; junction bases not matched to a gene: 2. The CDR3 loop spans 14 amino acids.

V usage is TRBV27 and J usage is TRBJ1-2; no reliable D call. This CDR3 is 17 amino acids long. Germline V lookup: CDR1 MNHEY, CDR2 SMNVEV (reference sequence). Trimming took 2 bases from V and 2 from J, leaving 18 bases between them. This CDR3 reads CASSLRSGGGLNYGYTF. The CDR3 DNA reads TGTGCCAGCAGTTTAAGGTCAGGTGGAGGCTTAAACTATGGCTACACCTTC.

The rearrangement joins TRBV5-1 to TRBJ1-1, with a possible D match to TRBD1 (5 bases). Germline CDR1 is SGHRS and CDR2 is YFSETQ. The CDR3 has 15 amino acids. Trimming cost V 4 bases and J 6 bases, with 19 bases left between them. The CDR3: CASSVSQGAAAEAFF. CDR3 sequence (DNA): TGCGCCAGCAGCGTGTCCCAGGGTGCGGCCGCTGAAGCTTTCTTT.

This clone was seen more than once but under ten times. This sequence joins TRBV15 and TRBJ2-5, with 13 bases aligning to TRBD2. Germline values: CDR1 LNHNV, CDR2 YYDKDF (reference sequence). This CDR3 region has 17 residues. Trimming took 3 bases from V and 2 from J; bases not matched to a gene: 6. CDR3 DNA sequence: TGTGCCACCAGCAGCAACGCACTAGCGGGGGGGCAAGAGACCCAGTACTTC. The encoded protein is CATSSNALAGGQETQYF.

The DNA for the CDR3 is TGTGCCAGCACCCCGGCAGGGGCAGGGCAGCCCCAGCATTTT. It specifies CASTPAGAGQPQHF. The chain recombines TRBV27 with TRBJ1-5; a possible D gene is TRBD1 (6 bases). Trimming took off 7 bases at V and 7 bases at J, with 17 bases between the two ends. Germline V gene sequence: CDR1 MNHEY, CDR2 SMNVEV (reference sequence). The CDR3 runs to 14 residues.

The table lists this clone with a count of one. CDR3 bases: TGTGCCAGTAGTATAGAAGCGGACTACAATGAGCAGTTCTTC. Translated, it gives CASSIEADYNEQFF. V is TRBV19 and J is TRBJ2-1, with a possible D match to TRBD2 (5 bases). The germline CDR1 and CDR2 sequences are LNHDA and SQIVND (reference sequence). Trimming pared 0 bases from V and 3 bases from J, leaving 6 bases between. The CDR3 is made up of 14 amino acids.

This chain uses TRBV10-3 with TRBJ1-1; 10 nucleotides agree with TRBD1. V gave up 4 bases and J gave up 0 bases; unmatched junction bases: 5. The CDR3 sequence is 16 residues long. The germline CDR1 and CDR2 sequences are ENHRY and SYGVKD. The CDR3 DNA reads as TGTGCCATCAGTGGGGGACAGGGGAGTTTGAACACTGAAGCTTTCTTT. Translation: CAISGGQGSLNTEAFF.

The chain joins TRBV7-8 to TRBJ1-4; weak D call: TRBD1 (5 bases). Trimming took off 4 bases at V and 8 bases at J, with 17 bases between the two ends. The CDR3 runs 15 residues. CDR1 is SGHVS and CDR2 is FQNEAQ in the germline V gene. CDR3 residues: CASSSPREVGEKLFF. In DNA form, the CDR3 reads TGTGCCAGCAGCTCCCCCAGGGAAGTAGGAGAAAAACTGTTTTTT. The variable domain in full, with the rest retrieved from reference TRBV7-8 and TRBJ1-4, is GAGVSQSPRYKVAKRGQDVALRCDPISGHVSLFWYQQALGQGPEFLTYFQNEAQLDKSGLPSDRFFAERPEGSVSTLKIQRTQQEDSAVYLCASSSPREVGEKLFFGSGTQLSVL.

V is TRBV7-9 and J is TRBJ2-7; TRBD1 matches 7 bases. There are 16 residues in the CDR3. In germline, CDR1 is SEHNR, CDR2 FQNEAQ (reference sequence). After removal of 4 bases from V and 1 base from J, the junction contained 10 bases not matched to a gene. CDR3 protein: CASSYEVGQWSYEQYF. In DNA form, the CDR3 reads TGTGCCAGCAGCTATGAGGTGGGACAGTGGTCCTACGAGCAGTACTTC.

V gene TRBV11-3 combines with J gene TRBJ2-3; 8 positions match TRBD2. CDR1 and CDR2 from the germline V gene are SGHNT and YENEEA. This CDR3 comprises 20 residues. The V segment lost 2 bases and the J segment 4 bases; nucleotides outside the gene matches: 20. CDR3 residues: CASSLSRRGVTPTGADTQYF. CDR3 bases: TGTGCCAGCAGCTTATCTCGGCGGGGGGTCACCCCCACTGGGGCAGATACGCAGTATTTT. Combining the CDR3 with reference TRBV11-3 and TRBJ2-3 gives the whole variable domain EAGVVQSPRYKIIEKKQPVAFWCNPISGHNTLYWYLQNLGQGPELLIRYENEEAVDDSQLPKDRFSAERLKGVDSTLKIQPAELGDSAVYLCASSLSRRGVTPTGADTQYFGPGTRLTVL.

CDR3: CASSRTGSTEAFF. CDR3 sequence (DNA): TGTGCCAGCAGTAGGACAGGGAGCACTGAAGCTTTCTTT. V usage is TRBV2 and J usage is TRBJ1-1; 8 bases match TRBD1. Germline V gene data show CDR1 as SNHLY and CDR2 as FYNNEI. CDR3 length: 13 residues. Trimming removed 5 bases from V and 4 bases from J; junction bases left unmatched: 3.

This clone was recorded a few times. The rearrangement joins TRBV11-2 to TRBJ2-2, with 8 bases matching TRBD1. The germline V gene encodes CDR1 SGHAT and CDR2 FQNNGV. V was clipped by 5 bases and J by 4 bases; unmatched bases: 3. This CDR3 is 14 amino acids long. CDR3 coding DNA: TGTGCCAGCAGCCGTGACAGGGGCACCGGGGAGCTGTTTTTT. This translates into CASSRDRGTGELFF. The complete variable domain, with remaining parts taken from reference TRBV11-2 and TRBJ2-2, reads EAGVAQSPRYKIIEKRQSVAFWCNPISGHATLYWYQQILGQGPKLLIQFQNNGVVDDSQLPKDRFSAERLKGVDSTLKIQPAKLEDSAVYLCASSRDRGTGELFFGEGSRLTVL.

The chain has TRBV6-4 and TRBJ2-7, with 8 nucleotides matching TRBD1. Trimming at V came to 7 bases and at J to 5 bases, leaving 7 bases not matched to a gene. The CDR3 contains 13 residues. CDR1 is MRHNA, CDR2 SNTAGT, per germline. Here the CDR3 DNA reads TGTGCCAGCAATAAGACAGGGGTTGACGAGCAGTACTTC. This sequence encodes CASNKTGVDEQYF.

The rearrangement links TRBV2 to TRBJ1-3; D call uncertain. CDR1 is SNHLY and CDR2 is FYNNEI in the germline V gene. The length of the CDR3 is 15 residues. Trimming took off 5 bases at V and 3 bases at J, with 14 bases between the two ends. The CDR3 region has the DNA TGTGCCAGCAGTAGTGGATCTCGAGGTGGAAACACCATATATTTT. It translates to CASSSGSRGGNTIYF.

Here the CDR3 reads CAIRGLAGDTQYF. The CDR3 DNA reads as TGTGCCATCAGAGGACTAGCCGGAGATACGCAGTATTTT. The chain couples TRBV10-3 to TRBJ2-3, with 8 bases identical to TRBD2. This CDR3 is 13 amino acids long. V shed 6 bases, J shed 5 bases, and the junction held 4 bases outside the gene matches. Germline assignment: CDR1 ENHRY and CDR2 SYGVKD.

The V gene is TRBV11-2, the J gene TRBJ2-7, with TRBD1 identical over 8 bases. CDR1 SGHAT and CDR2 FQNNGV come from the germline V gene. The CDR3 contains 15 residues. V lost 8 bases to trimming and J lost 3 bases; unmatched junction nucleotides: 12. CDR3 coding DNA: TGTGCCAGCTCAACCCACAGGGGGTTAGGCTACGAGCAGTACTTC. Residues: CASSTHRGLGYEQYF. Combining the CDR3 with reference TRBV11-2 and TRBJ2-7 gives the whole variable domain EAGVAQSPRYKIIEKRQSVAFWCNPISGHATLYWYQQILGQGPKLLIQFQNNGVVDDSQLPKDRFSAERLKGVDSTLKIQPAKLEDSAVYLCASSTHRGLGYEQYFGPGTRLTVT.

This rearrangement joins TRBV6-6 to TRBJ1-1; no definite D call. V was trimmed by 7 bases and J by 7 bases, leaving 16 bases between them. The length of the CDR3 is 13 residues. Germline CDR1 reads MNHNY; CDR2 reads SVGAGI (reference sequence). The CDR3 loop is CASMKAGAVEAFF. Written as DNA, the CDR3 is TGTGCCAGCATGAAGGCCGGAGCGGTTGAAGCTTTCTTT.

The chain has TRBV28 and TRBJ1-2, with 12 positions matching TRBD1. Germline values: CDR1 MDHEN, CDR2 SYDVKM. V shed 6 bases, J shed 8 bases, and the junction held 10 bases outside the gene matches. This CDR3 is built from 15 residues. The CDR3 protein is CASSRDLGTGGGYTF. The CDR3, as DNA: TGTGCCAGCAGCCGCGATCTCGGGACAGGGGGCGGCTACACCTTC.

CDR3 DNA: TGTGCCAGCAGCGTAGGGGGTGTGGGGCGCGGTGAGACCCAGTACTTC. Translating gives CASSVGGVGRGETQYF. This rearrangement joins TRBV9 to TRBJ2-5; the D gene is possibly TRBD1 (5 bases). The CDR3 has 16 residues. The V gene's germline CDR1 is SGDLS and CDR2 YYNGEE. Trimming shortened V by 0 bases and J by 5 bases, and 17 bases separated the two germline ends.

This clone has a handful of counts. The chain recombines TRBV5-1 with TRBJ1-2, with D possibly being TRBD1 (5 bases). Germline V gene lookup returns CDR1 SGHRS and CDR2 YFSETQ. This CDR3 comprises 14 residues. Trimming removed 1 base from V and 6 bases from J, with 13 bases in between. The CDR3 sequence is CASSLSQGSDGYTF. In DNA form, the CDR3 reads TGCGCCAGCAGCTTGAGCCAGGGATCGGATGGCTACACCTTC.

This clone occurred a few times. For the CDR3, the DNA is TGTGCCAGCAGCCCTAGCGGCACAGATACGCAGTATTTT. Residues: CASSPSGTDTQYF. The V gene is TRBV6-4, the J gene TRBJ2-3; the D gene is possibly TRBD2 (6 bases). This CDR3 is built from 13 residues. The V end was cut by 6 bases, the J end by 1 base, with 8 bases between. Per the germline V gene, CDR1 is MRHNA and CDR2 is SNTAGT.

This clone was recorded a few times. The V gene is TRBV19, the J gene TRBJ1-1; D gene unclear. Germline loops: CDR1 LNHDA, CDR2 SQIVND (reference sequence). The CDR3 runs 13 residues. The germline V and J ends were trimmed by 5 bases and 1 base, with 8 bases remaining between them. CDR3 sequence (DNA): TGTGCCAGTAGTTCACAGTGGAACACTGAAGCTTTCTTT. This codes for CASSSQWNTEAFF.

The V and J genes are TRBV7-2 and TRBJ2-1, with 13 bases fitting TRBD2. The V gene end was trimmed by 2 bases and the J gene end by 8 bases; junction bases not matched to a gene: 9. CDR3 length: 17 amino acids. Germline V CDR1 and CDR2: SGHTA, FQGNSA. CDR3 amino acids: CASSLYRLAGGQHEQFF. The CDR3 bases are TGTGCCAGCAGCTTATACCGACTAGCGGGGGGCCAGCATGAGCAGTTCTTC.

V gene TRBV21-1 combines with J gene TRBJ1-1. TRBV21-1 is recorded as a pseudogene. The CDR3 runs to 15 residues. CDR3 amino acids: CASSKVGGLEPEAFF. The CDR3 DNA sequence: TGTGCCAGCAGCAAAGTGGGGGGGCTGGAGCCTGAAGCTTTCTTT.

This clone was detected only a few times. The chain employs TRBV5-4 and TRBJ1-2; TRBD1 is a possible D gene (6 bases). CDR1 is SGHNT, CDR2 YYREEE, per germline (reference sequence). V was pared by 0 bases and J by 7 bases, with 19 bases between. The CDR3 is made up of 16 amino acids. CDR3 region: CASSLGSGRGRTGYTF. CDR3 nucleotides: TGTGCCAGCAGCTTGGGATCGGGCAGGGGTAGGACTGGCTACACCTTC.

This clone was counted between two and nine times. The CDR3 loop is CASSLVPTGGGADTQYF. The CDR3 region has the DNA TGTGCCAGCAGCTTAGTCCCCACAGGGGGCGGCGCAGATACGCAGTATTTT. V is TRBV7-2 and J is TRBJ2-3; 9 bases are shared with TRBD1. Trimming took 1 base from V and 4 from J; bases not matched to a gene: 9. Germline V lookup: CDR1 SGHTA, CDR2 FQGNSA. The CDR3 length is 17 residues.

The CDR3 region has the DNA TGTGCCAGCAGCTCGGGACTGGCTGCCTACGAGCAGTACTTC. Encoded protein: CASSSGLAAYEQYF. The chain uses TRBV5-4 and TRBJ2-7, with D possibly matching TRBD2 (6 bases). This CDR3 comprises 14 residues. V was trimmed by 3 bases and J by 2 bases, leaving 12 bases between them. The germline CDR1 and CDR2 sequences are SGHNT and YYREEE (reference sequence).

The chain couples TRBV19 to TRBJ1-5, with a possible D match to TRBD1 (6 bases). V dropped 5 bases and J dropped 0 bases, with 11 bases sitting between them. The CDR3 has 15 amino acids. Germline CDR1 is LNHDA and CDR2 is SQIVND (reference sequence). In DNA form, the CDR3 reads TGTGCCAGTAGTTGGGGACAATATAGCAATCAGCCCCAGCATTTT. Its translation: CASSWGQYSNQPQHF.